Each of the 14 T cell receptor beta chains below was sequenced from the same sample in a study of cytomegalovirus exposure and HLA in healthy donors. PCR primers comprised 60 Vbeta and 13 Jbeta primers. Repertoires were generated with immunoSEQ multiplex PCR, while TCRdb's copy carries only in-frame clones and drops some. Counted here are about 200,000 clones, around 73% occurring once; the ten biggest clones make up 3% to 4.5%. The sample consisted of PBMCs. These receptors were obtained from a male donor in good health and CMV-seronegative.

The chain employs TRBV19 and TRBJ2-1, with D unclear. Germline-derived CDR1 and CDR2 are LNHDA and SQIVND (reference sequence). The V end lost 4 bases, the J end lost 4 bases, and 11 bases lay between the germline ends. The CDR3 is 14 amino acids. CDR3: CASSKTHIYNEQFF. The DNA for the CDR3 is TGTGCCAGTAGTAAGACTCACATATACAATGAGCAGTTCTTC.

CDR3 region: CASSGPSTVNYGYTF. The CDR3 DNA reads as TGTGCCAGCAGTGGGCCCTCGACAGTGAACTATGGCTACACCTTC. This chain connects TRBV6-1 to TRBJ1-2, with TRBD1 as a possible D gene (5 bases). This CDR3 is 15 amino acids long. V lost 4 bases, J lost 2 bases, and 14 bases lay in between. Germline assignment: CDR1 MNHNS and CDR2 SASEGT.

The chain links TRBV5-1 to TRBJ1-1; 11 positions agree with TRBD1. This CDR3 is built from 15 residues. The germline V gene has CDR1 SGHRS and CDR2 YFSETQ. Trimming cost V 6 bases and J 5 bases; bases outside gene matches: 9. The CDR3: CASTKGQGVLTEAFF. For the CDR3, the DNA is TGCGCCAGCACGAAGGGACAGGGGGTCCTGACTGAAGCTTTCTTT.

This clone showed up just once. This chain joins TRBV29-1 and TRBJ1-1; D call uncertain. Germline V lookup: CDR1 SQVTM, CDR2 ANQGSEA. This CDR3 is built from 12 residues. The ends were cut back, 4 bases at V and 4 bases at J, with 10 bases in the middle. The CDR3 coding sequence is TGCAGCGTTGTACGGGGAGGCACTGAAGCTTTCTTT. It encodes CSVVRGGTEAFF.

The count of this clone is one. V and J are TRBV7-9 and TRBJ2-1, with TRBD2 matching 7 bases. The length of the CDR3 is 14 residues. J was trimmed by 6 bases and V by 5 bases; bases with no gene match: 7. Germline assignment: CDR1 SEHNR and CDR2 FQNEAQ (reference sequence). CDR3 in DNA: TGTGCCAGCAGCCCCGGACTAGAGGTCAATGAGCAGTTCTTC. Translated: CASSPGLEVNEQFF.

The CDR3 region has the DNA TGTGCCAGTAGTATCCGGGACAGGGTCGCCGATCAGCCCCAGCATTTT. Protein sequence: CASSIRDRVADQPQHF. This chain connects TRBV19 to TRBJ1-5; 9 bases line up with TRBD1. Germline V gives CDR1 LNHDA, CDR2 SQIVND (reference sequence). V was clipped by 3 bases and J by 5 bases; unmatched bases: 8. The CDR3 contains 16 residues.

The chain joins TRBV6-5 to TRBJ2-7, with 8 bases aligning to TRBD1. CDR3 length equals 16 residues. Germline CDR1 and CDR2: MNHEY and SVGAGI. The trim removed 4 bases at V and 1 base at J, leaving 9 bases unmatched. The CDR3 is CASSSQTRGRSYEQYF. The DNA for the CDR3 is TGTGCCAGCAGTTCCCAGACCAGGGGGCGATCCTACGAGCAGTACTTC.

The rearrangement links TRBV5-6 to TRBJ2-7; TRBD2 agrees at 9 bases. Germline V lookup: CDR1 SGHDT, CDR2 YYEEEE. V lost 4 bases, J lost 5 bases, and 13 bases stayed unmatched. The CDR3 sequence is 16 residues long. The CDR3 nucleotides are TGTGCCAGCAGCCCTTTTCAGCGGGAGGATACCCACGAGCAGTACTTC. Protein product: CASSPFQREDTHEQYF. The full variable domain, completed using reference TRBV5-6 and TRBJ2-7, is DAGVTQSPTHLIKTRGQQVTLRCSPKSGHDTVSWYQQALGQGPQFIFQYYEEEERQRGNFPDRFSGHQFPNYSSELNVNALLLGDSALYLCASSPFQREDTHEQYFGPGTRLTVT.

This rearrangement joins TRBV7-3 to TRBJ2-1; no definite D call. V was cut by 5 bases and J by 0 bases, with 14 bases left in between. CDR1 and CDR2 from the germline V gene are SGHTA and FQGTGA. The CDR3 sequence is 16 residues long. The CDR3 is CASSPSPAGSYNEQFF. The CDR3 DNA sequence: TGTGCCAGCAGCCCCTCCCCAGCAGGCTCCTACAATGAGCAGTTCTTC. Using reference TRBV7-3 and TRBJ2-1 for the parts outside the CDR3, the full variable domain is GAGVSQTPSNKVTEKGKYVELRCDPISGHTALYWYRQSLGQGPEFLIYFQGTGAADDSGLPNDRFFAVRPEGSVSTLKIQRTERGDSAVYLCASSPSPAGSYNEQFFGPGTRLTVL.

V gene TRBV2 combines with J gene TRBJ1-3; possibly TRBD1 for D (6 bases). CDR1 and CDR2 (germline): SNHLY, FYNNEI. This CDR3 is built from 17 residues. Trimming left V 3 bases short and J 0 bases short, with 15 bases between. CDR3 sequence: CASSEGAGAYSGNTIYF. The CDR3 nucleotides are TGTGCCAGCAGTGAGGGTGCAGGGGCCTACTCTGGAAACACCATATATTTT.

A word on this clone: Other DNA sequences in the same sample also yield this CDR3. The chain is built from TRBV18 and TRBJ2-5; D is perhaps TRBD2 (5 bases). The CDR3 runs to 13 residues. Trimming removed 1 base from V and 2 bases from J, with 5 bases in between. Germline V gene lookup returns CDR1 KGHSH and CDR2 LQKENI. For the CDR3, the DNA is TGTGCCAGCTCACCACGGGAGCAAGAGACCCAGTACTTC. Its protein product is CASSPREQETQYF.

DNA for the CDR3: TGCGCCAGCTTCCCGGACAGGGGGCCCTGCGAGCAGTACTTC. This encodes CASFPDRGPCEQYF. The chain uses TRBV23-1 and TRBJ2-5, with 11 bases matching TRBD1. The J call may be faulty, since TRBJ2-7 better matches the DNA end. TRBV23-1 is an ORF, and what it does is uncertain. The CDR3 contains 14 residues.

This clone came up a few times. The V and J genes are TRBV5-6 and TRBJ1-2, with unresolved D. From germline, CDR1 is SGHDT and CDR2 YYEEEE. There are 15 residues in the CDR3. Trimming removed 4 bases at V and 2 bases at J, with 15 bases between. The CDR3 loop reads CASSEAGAANYGYTF. CDR3 DNA sequence: TGTGCCAGCAGCGAGGCCGGAGCGGCCAACTATGGCTACACCTTC. The full variable domain, with the rest looked up from reference TRBV5-6 and TRBJ1-2, is DAGVTQSPTHLIKTRGQQVTLRCSPKSGHDTVSWYQQALGQGPQFIFQYYEEEERQRGNFPDRFSGHQFPNYSSELNVNALLLGDSALYLCASSEAGAANYGYTFGSGTRLTVV.

The rearrangement links TRBV30 to TRBJ1-2; D remains unclear. The CDR3 spans 14 residues. Germline lookup yields CDR1 GTSNPN and CDR2 SVGIG (reference sequence). The V end was cut by 0 bases, the J end by 0 bases, with 8 bases between. DNA of the CDR3: TGTGCCTGGAGTGTACAGAGAGCTAACTATGGCTACACCTTC. This gives the protein CAWSVQRANYGYTF.